The TCR beta chain under discussion was sequenced for a study of shared clonotypes between healthy human individuals (TCRdb year 2020). Study-wide context: A couple of women and a few men aged 18 to 49 years were included in the cohort. For each donor, three plates each were used for CD4 naive and CD4 memory, two plates were used for CD8 naive, and one plate was used for CD8 memory. The study deeply sequenced blood TCR repertoires of several healthy adults to estimate repertoire size and the extent of clonotype sharing between individuals. To increase sequencing depth and limit assay-specific biases, TCR repertoire library preparation and sequencing were carried out by different laboratories using diverse techniques. Between about 0.94 and 10 billion PBMCs per donor were obtained by leukapheresis. The full study reports these points: Because the study included only a small number of donors, the genetic and exposure-history diversity represented was limited. Sampling was limited to blood, and TCR repertoires in tissue likely differ from TCR repertoires in blood. Even with the large sequencing depth, rarefaction of the sorted-subset datasets indicated that sequencing was incomplete. Compared with non-shared clonotypes, clonotypes shared by all four sorted-subset donors had higher generation probabilities. Larger estimated clonotype richness was generally found for naive subsets than for memory subsets. Roughly 5% of naive CD4, 3.5% of naive CD8, roughly 2.4% of memory CD4, and about 0.4% of memory CD8 clonotypes were shared across a few donors. Pairwise subsampling led to the expectation that sequencing depth would affect the degree of clonotype sharing among donors.

As regards this clone: Its cognate antigen has yet to be identified. No base quality information exists; no much larger clone differs at one position.

Healthy HIV-negative adults with no recently reported acute infections or vaccinations were included as donors. Every donor was a Caucasian adult living in Nashville, Tennessee, USA. Magnetic negative selection was used to enrich CD4+ T cells, after which naive cells were positively selected on CD45RA and the negative fraction became the memory subset. After blood collection by leukapheresis, PBMCs were isolated using Ficoll-Histopaque density gradient centrifugation and then cryopreserved in the vapor phase of liquid nitrogen. Analytical flow cytometry was used to check the purity and quantity of every magnetically sorted T cell population. Genomic DNA was isolated from every sorted fraction and measured by UV absorbance on a Nanodrop 2000c. Trimming at the junction amounts to 2 bases on V and 5 bases on J, and the germline ends lie 6 bases apart. The CDR3 measures 12 amino acids from cysteine to phenylalanine. Just CDR3 DNA is preserved here, 36 bases in frame from base 1. The germline V gene (reference sequence) sets CDR1 to LNHNV and CDR2 to YYDKDF.

TCR CDR3 regions were amplified from genomic DNA by multiplex PCR using the deep immunoSEQ assay. Extracted genomic DNA from each cell subset was spread evenly across all wells of several immunoSEQ 96-well plates, with each plate serving as a replicate. Each replicate PCR for sorted subsets received around 200 ng genomic DNA, equal to about 30,000 T cell genomes. The purified libraries were quantified using a Qubit 3.0 fluorometer, sized with a Bioanalyzer 2100, and then quantified again using the KAPA Library Quantification kit. A separate single-read 150-cycle Illumina NextSeq 550 flow cell was used to sequence each immunoSEQ 96-well plate. In the original analysis: Because the immunoSEQ output included only junctional sequences and no quality scores, the filtering could not be the same as the filtering used for full-length reads. To assign V/J genes and CDR3, sequences were annotated against IMGT germline references using PyIR, a Python wrapper for IgBLAST v1.9. Reads were removed for weak V/J assignments (E-value above 1e-6), missing CDR3, stop codons, out-of-frame junctions, or ambiguous translated residues. V3J clonotypes were defined as sequences sharing the same inferred V gene, J gene, and CDR3 amino acid sequence. Percentage overlap between repertoires was computed as shared unique clonotypes divided by the size of the smaller repertoire. Richness of each repertoire was evaluated using RTK rarefaction, the Chao1 estimator, and Recon v2.1 estimates of unobserved clonotypes. OLGA was used to compute generation probabilities for all TCRbeta clonotypes that the gDNA method yielded from a few donors. This is the immuneACCESS table as TCRdb keeps it, with only in-frame sequences that have V and J called. A part of the clones is gone; compared with another copy, unresolved V genes explain less than half, and the rest is unexplained. The V and J calls and the clone size are those of that table, but D and trimming were determined from the DNA. The sample table lists 2 million to 2.5 million clones, over 85% of them with a count of one. Around 0.37% of the sample rests with the top ten.

The rearrangement combines TRBV15 with TRBJ2-5; no D gene can be assigned with confidence. The sequencing sample was made of naive CD4+ T cells from PBMCs. According to the study, the label for this sample's cell subset or site signals: CD45RA+ positively selected. The TCR comes from a man younger than 35 in good health. Some clones in this sample may be carry-over from other donors' samples. CDR3 protein: CATSRSTETQYF. The DNA reads as follows: TGTGCCACCAGCAGATCTACCGAGACCCAGTACTTC.